These 8 T cell receptor beta chains share one sample of origin, sequenced in a study of CD8+ T cells in alopecia areata. Regarding treatment: oral pan-JAK inhibitor, 5-10 mg twice daily. TCR sequencing used cDNA made by reverse transcription of extracted RNA. Data came from immunoSEQ multiplex PCR; TCRdb stores just in-frame clones and leaves some out. Of 60,000 to 90,000 clones in the sample, around 67% were seen once. Sequenced here: CD8+ T cells sorted from blood, sampled at week 24, from a patient treated with tofacitinib. The receptors originated from a human donor with alopecia areata.

The chain uses TRBV27 and TRBJ1-1; possibly TRBD1 for D (6 bases). The CDR3 runs 13 residues. V gave up 5 bases and J gave up 6 bases, with 13 bases separating them. Germline V lookup: CDR1 MNHEY, CDR2 SMNVEV (reference sequence). The CDR3 DNA sequence: TGTGCCAGCAGTACCGGGGAGGGGGCTGAAGCTTTCTTT. This translates into CASSTGEGAEAFF.

The rearrangement uses TRBV6-5 and TRBJ2-2, with 11 bases aligning to TRBD1. The junction had 2 bases not matched to a gene; V was cut back by 4 bases and J by 4 bases. The CDR3 contains 15 residues. From germline, CDR1 is MNHEY and CDR2 SVGAGI. CDR3 region: CASSWTGGVTGELFF. As DNA, the CDR3 is TGTGCCAGCAGTTGGACAGGGGGCGTCACCGGGGAGCTGTTTTTT.

The chain joins TRBV5-1 to TRBJ2-7, with no clear D. The CDR3 runs 13 residues. V lost 0 bases, J lost 4 bases, and 8 bases lay in between. Germline lookup yields CDR1 SGHRS and CDR2 YFSETQ. This chain's CDR3 is CASSLERAYEQYF. In DNA form, the CDR3 reads TGCGCCAGCAGCTTGGAAAGGGCTTACGAGCAGTACTTC.

The rearrangement links TRBV19 to TRBJ2-2, with 10 bases lining up with TRBD1. The CDR3 spans 23 residues. With V trimmed by 3 bases and J by 0 bases, 22 bases remained unmatched. Per the germline V gene, CDR1 is LNHDA and CDR2 is SQIVND (reference sequence). The CDR3 sequence is CASSMRRQFPGQGQNSNTGELFF. Written as DNA, the CDR3 is TGTGCCAGTAGTATGCGGAGGCAGTTTCCGGGACAGGGGCAGAATTCGAACACCGGGGAGCTGTTTTTT. Complete variable domain (other parts from reference TRBV19 and TRBJ2-2): DGGITQSPKYLFRKEGQNVTLSCEQNLNHDAMYWYRQDPGQGLRLIYYSQIVNDFQKGDIAEGYSVSREKKESFPLTVTSAQKNPTAFYLCASSMRRQFPGQGQNSNTGELFFGEGSRLTVL.

This clone has only a few counts. J is TRBJ1-1 and V is TRBV6-4; perhaps TRBD1 as D (5 bases). Trimming removed 3 bases from V and 2 bases from J, with 10 bases in between. The CDR3 extends over 14 amino acids. Germline assignment: CDR1 MRHNA and CDR2 SNTAGT. CDR3 nucleotide sequence: TGTGCCAGCAGTGAGGGAGGGACCAACACTGAAGCTTTCTTT. This encodes CASSEGGTNTEAFF.

The chain employs TRBV6-6 and TRBJ2-5; TRBD1 matches 9 bases. Germline V gene sequence: CDR1 MNHNY, CDR2 SVGAGI (reference sequence). The CDR3 runs to 16 residues. V trimming: 6 bases; J trimming: 4 bases; junction bases outside the gene matches: 12. The CDR3 nucleotides are TGTGCCAGCAGCCGCACCGGGACAGGGACTGGAGAGACCCAGTACTTC. This codes for CASSRTGTGTGETQYF.

The chain is built from TRBV13 and TRBJ2-7; 7 bases fit TRBD1. Trimming removed 5 bases from V and 0 bases from J; junction bases left unmatched: 4. Germline V gene data show CDR1 as PRHDT and CDR2 as FYEKMQ (reference sequence). The length of the CDR3 is 14 residues. DNA for the CDR3: TGTGCCAGCAGCCTTCAGGGGGACTCCTACGAGCAGTACTTC. Its translation is CASSLQGDSYEQYF.

The chain recombines TRBV5-1 with TRBJ2-1; 13 positions agree with TRBD2. CDR1 and CDR2 (germline): SGHRS, YFSETQ. This CDR3 spans 16 amino acids. With 4 bases clipped from V and 4 bases from J, the junction kept 5 bases outside the gene matches. CDR3 nucleotides: TGCGCCAGCAGCCCATCGACTAGCGGGAGGTACAATGAGCAGTTCTTC. Protein: CASSPSTSGRYNEQFF.